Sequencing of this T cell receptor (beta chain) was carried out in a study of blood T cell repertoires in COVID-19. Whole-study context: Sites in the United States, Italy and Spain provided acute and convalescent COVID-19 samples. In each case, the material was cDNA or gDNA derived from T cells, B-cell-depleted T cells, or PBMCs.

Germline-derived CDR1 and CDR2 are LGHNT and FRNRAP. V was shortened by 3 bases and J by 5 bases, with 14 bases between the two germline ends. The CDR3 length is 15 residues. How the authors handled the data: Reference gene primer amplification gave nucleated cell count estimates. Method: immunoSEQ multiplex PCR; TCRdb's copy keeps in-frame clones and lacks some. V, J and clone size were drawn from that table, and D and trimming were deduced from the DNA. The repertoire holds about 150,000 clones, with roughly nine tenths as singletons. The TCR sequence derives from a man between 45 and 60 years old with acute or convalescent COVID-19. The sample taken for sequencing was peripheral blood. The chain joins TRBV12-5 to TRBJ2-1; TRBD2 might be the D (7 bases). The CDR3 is CASGFIGGLNNEQFF. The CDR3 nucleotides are TGTGCTAGTGGTTTTATCGGGGGGCTTAACAATGAGCAGTTCTTC.